What follows is one T cell receptor (beta chain) and its context. This sample is part of a study of shared clonotypes between healthy human individuals. Generated by immunoSEQ multiplex PCR, the TCRdb table keeps only in-frame clones and is missing some. The sample carries 1 million to 1.2 million clones, approximately 77% recorded once. The germline gives CDR1 MNHNY, CDR2 SVGAGI (reference sequence). Trimming removed 7 bases from V and 2 bases from J, with 13 bases in between. The CDR3 length is 14 residues. The rearrangement joins TRBV6-6 to TRBJ2-3; no clear D gene. Sample: memory CD4+ T cells from PBMCs. The subset: CD45RA-negative fraction. The receptor was isolated from a man in his late teens or twenties in good health. Some clones in this sample may be carry-over from other donors' samples. The CDR3 here is CASTGLGFTDTQYF. The CDR3 DNA follows: TGTGCCAGCACTGGCCTGGGGTTCACAGATACGCAGTATTTT.